A single sample gave rise to the 32 T cell receptor beta chains below, sequenced in a study of graft-versus-host responses after intestinal transplantation (dated by TCRdb to about 2021). Preparation of the library involved the immunoSEQ multiplex PCR assay. TCRdb's version of the immuneACCESS table is confined to in-frame rearrangements and falls short of the full clone set. An unresolved V gene accounts for under half of the shortfall where checked; the remainder is of unknown origin. In all, the sample holds some 70,000 clones, and roughly 92% of those were seen once. Around 7.1% of the sample rests with the top ten. The sample here was bone marrow, taken around 720 days after intestinal transplantation. These receptor sequences come from a human patient who received an intestinal transplant, so some T cells may come from the graft donor.

This clone has a single count. V usage is TRBV6-4 and J usage is TRBJ1-2; 10 nucleotides match TRBD1. CDR1 and CDR2 (germline): MRHNA, SNTAGT. V lost 5 bases and J lost 8; bases outside the gene matches: 11. CDR3 size: 15 residues. The chain's CDR3 is CASSPSDRGMLGYTF. Here the CDR3 DNA reads TGTGCCAGCAGTCCCTCGGACAGGGGGATGCTAGGCTACACCTTC.

The rearrangement links TRBV13 to TRBJ2-3, with D possibly TRBD2 on 6 matching bases. The ends were cut back, 5 bases at V and 4 bases at J, with 16 bases in the middle. CDR1 and CDR2 (germline): PRHDT, FYEKMQ (reference sequence). CDR3 length equals 15 residues. This CDR3 reads CASSLTPGGSDTQYF. In DNA form, the CDR3 reads TGTGCCAGCAGCCTGACACCCGGGGGATCAGATACGCAGTATTTT.

This sequence joins TRBV7-2 and TRBJ2-3; unclear D gene. The V end lost 1 base, the J end lost 4 bases, and 12 bases lay between the germline ends. The CDR3 consists of 15 residues. Germline CDR1 and CDR2: SGHTA and FQGNSA. CDR3 region: CASSLVGSRADTQYF. DNA of the CDR3: TGTGCCAGCAGCTTAGTAGGATCCCGAGCAGATACGCAGTATTTT.

V is TRBV27 and J is TRBJ2-4; D call uncertain. Germline V lookup: CDR1 MNHEY, CDR2 SMNVEV (reference sequence). Deletions cut 5 bases from V and 0 bases from J, with 11 bases between. The CDR3 spans 15 residues. Here the CDR3 reads CASSRCGEAKNIQYF. CDR3 sequence (DNA): TGTGCCAGCAGTCGTTGTGGGGAAGCCAAAAACATTCAGTACTTC.

In this sample, this clone turned up a few times. The rearrangement joins TRBV30 to TRBJ2-7; D perhaps matches TRBD1 (6 bases). Per germline, CDR1 GTSNPN and CDR2 SVGIG (reference sequence). The ends were cut back, 4 bases at V and 2 bases at J, with 12 bases in the middle. This CDR3 is 13 amino acids long. The CDR3 bases are TGTGCCTGGAACGCAGGGGTAACCTACGAGCAGTACTTC. This gives the protein CAWNAGVTYEQYF.

J is TRBJ1-4 and V is TRBV29-1, with TRBD1 matching 7 bases. The V segment lost 4 bases and the J segment 2 bases; nucleotides outside the gene matches: 16. This CDR3 region has 18 residues. CDR1 SQVTM and CDR2 ANQGSEA come from the germline V gene. CDR3 residues: CSVVVYGDRDVTNEKLFF. In DNA form, the CDR3 reads TGCAGCGTTGTGGTTTACGGCGACAGGGACGTTACTAATGAAAAACTGTTTTTT.

The chain employs TRBV2 and TRBJ2-7, with D hard to call. The V and J ends lost 8 bases and 1 base respectively, with 12 bases between them. The CDR3 extends over 13 amino acids. The germline V gene encodes CDR1 SNHLY and CDR2 FYNNEI. In nucleotides, the CDR3 is TGTGCCAGCGATGCTAGTGGGTCCTACGAGCAGTACTTC. Translation gives CASDASGSYEQYF.

This chain connects TRBV18 to TRBJ1-3; weak D call: TRBD1 (5 bases). The CDR3 is 16 amino acids. V was cut by 4 bases and J by 4 bases, with 17 bases left in between. The germline gives CDR1 KGHSH, CDR2 LQKENI. The CDR3 bases are TGTGCCAGCTCACGACGGGGCCCTATGGAGGGAAACACCATATATTTT. Translation gives CASSRRGPMEGNTIYF.

The chain employs TRBV5-1 and TRBJ2-1; 14 nucleotides line up with TRBD2. Germline V gene sequence: CDR1 SGHRS, CDR2 YFSETQ. This CDR3 comprises 15 residues. V lost 5 bases to trimming and J lost 8 bases; unmatched junction nucleotides: 6. CDR3 sequence reads: CASRGTSGGADEQFF. CDR3 coding DNA: TGCGCCAGCAGGGGGACTAGCGGGGGAGCCGATGAGCAGTTCTTC.

V usage is TRBV27 and J usage is TRBJ2-1, with 10 nucleotides matching TRBD2. Looked up from germline, CDR1 is MNHEY and CDR2 is SMNVEV (reference sequence). The CDR3 is 16 residues long. V dropped 1 base and J dropped 7; count of bases not matched to a gene: 7. The CDR3 sequence: CASSLWSLAGVNEQFF. The CDR3 region has the DNA TGTGCCAGCAGTTTATGGAGTCTAGCGGGAGTGAATGAGCAGTTCTTC.

The V and J genes are TRBV19 and TRBJ2-3, with 7 bases aligning to TRBD2. The trim removed 10 bases at V and 3 bases at J, leaving 7 bases unmatched. The CDR3 extends over 13 amino acids. From germline, CDR1 is LNHDA and CDR2 SQIVND (reference sequence). The CDR3 here is CAIAGEGTDTQYF. CDR3 DNA: TGTGCCATAGCGGGCGAAGGAACAGATACGCAGTATTTT.

The rearrangement uses TRBV4-2 and TRBJ2-7; D uncertain. The CDR3 sequence is 13 residues long. V lost 0 bases, J lost 3 bases, and 6 bases lay in between. Germline assignment: CDR1 LGHNA and CDR2 YNFKEQ. The CDR3 protein is CASSQDLVYEQYF. The CDR3 nucleotides read TGTGCCAGCAGCCAAGACCTTGTCTACGAGCAGTACTTC.

The V and J genes are TRBV4-2 and TRBJ1-4; D is uncertain. CDR1 and CDR2 from the germline V gene are LGHNA and YNFKEQ. This CDR3 spans 16 amino acids. V lost 0 bases and J 8 bases, leaving 16 bases between the germline ends. CDR3 region: CASSQDFRGAEEKLFF. The CDR3 nucleotides are TGTGCCAGCAGCCAAGATTTCCGGGGTGCGGAGGAAAAACTGTTTTTT.

This sequence joins TRBV6-5 and TRBJ2-7; 8 positions match TRBD1. Germline V gene sequence: CDR1 MNHEY, CDR2 SVGAGI. The CDR3 loop spans 15 amino acids. V shed 8 bases and J 2 bases; nucleotides not matched to a gene: 11. This CDR3 is CASPPPGGRTYEQYF. DNA of the CDR3: TGTGCCAGCCCCCCCCCAGGGGGCCGAACCTACGAGCAGTACTTC.

CDR3 bases: TGTGCCAGCAGCCACTCCGGGGGCCTTGGAGAGACCCAGTACTTC. This encodes CASSHSGGLGETQYF. V is TRBV6-6 and J is TRBJ2-5; D tentatively fits TRBD1 or TRBD2 (6 bases each). The length of the CDR3 is 15 residues. Trimming stripped 6 bases from V and 4 bases from J, with 18 bases between. Germline-derived CDR1 and CDR2 are MNHNY and SVGAGI (reference sequence).

In the case of this clone: Sequence at one end of the junction differs from germline and may be a read error. The chain recombines TRBV2 with TRBJ2-7; D unclear. This CDR3 contains 10 residues. The V gene's germline CDR1 is SNHLY and CDR2 FYNNEI. The CDR3 DNA reads TGTGCCAGCAGTGAAAGAGTGGTACGTTTT. It is translated as CASSERVVRF.

The J gene is TRBJ2-5, the V gene TRBV7-3; D possibly corresponds to TRBD2 (7 bases). Trimming stripped 1 base from V and 3 bases from J, with 18 bases between. From germline, CDR1 is SGHTA and CDR2 FQGTGA. This CDR3 spans 17 amino acids. Here the CDR3 reads CASSLMAGAVSKETQYF. The CDR3 DNA follows: TGTGCCAGCAGCTTAATGGCGGGGGCGGTTAGTAAAGAGACCCAGTACTTC.

The V and J genes are TRBV2 and TRBJ2-5; 7 nucleotides align to TRBD1. The CDR3 loop spans 17 amino acids. Germline trimming cut 5 bases from V and 1 base from J; bases unmatched to any gene: 13. Looked up from germline, CDR1 is SNHLY and CDR2 is FYNNEI. In DNA form, the CDR3 reads TGTGCCAGCAGTTCCAACTTAGACAGGGTAGCCCAAGAGACCCAGTACTTC. Translation gives CASSSNLDRVAQETQYF.

The chain couples TRBV7-5 to TRBJ2-5; TRBD2 reflects the table's D call only, with no check against the DNA. Gene TRBJ2-7 matches the end of the DNA better, so the J call may be wrong. TRBV7-5 corresponds to a pseudogene. The CDR3 has 15 residues. The CDR3 is CVRSSTSGSFYEQYF. The CDR3 region has the DNA TGTGTCAGAAGCTCGACTAGCGGGAGTTTTTACGAGCAGTACTTC.

A single count supports this clone. The chain uses TRBV13 and TRBJ2-3; TRBD2 matches 11 bases. Germline assignment: CDR1 PRHDT and CDR2 FYEKMQ (reference sequence). This CDR3 contains 18 residues. V lost 0 bases and J lost 6; bases outside the gene matches: 11. CDR3 DNA: TGTGCCAGCAGCTTAGGCCTCCCGACTAGCGGGAACGGGGATACGCAGTATTTT. It specifies CASSLGLPTSGNGDTQYF.

The rearrangement links TRBV28 to TRBJ1-1, with 8 nucleotides matching TRBD1. Germline V gives CDR1 MDHEN, CDR2 SYDVKM. The CDR3 covers 16 residues. The V and J ends lost 7 bases and 1 base, in that order; junction bases with no gene match: 11. CDR3 region: CASILGLTGENTEAFF. CDR3 coding DNA: TGTGCCAGCATCTTAGGGCTGACAGGGGAGAACACTGAAGCTTTCTTT.

With respect to this clone: A read error may account for a junction end that differs from germline. V is TRBV15 and J is TRBJ1-1; 7 bases fit TRBD1. The CDR3 runs 16 residues. From germline, CDR1 is LNHNV and CDR2 YYDKDF (reference sequence). The CDR3 DNA is TGTGCCACCAGCGGAGACCGGGACAGAGGGAACACTGAAGCTTTCTTT. This encodes CATSGDRDRGNTEAFF.

The chain carries TRBV1 and TRBJ2-2; the table's D call of TRBD2 was not tested on the DNA. TRBV1 is a pseudogene locus. This CDR3 has 13 amino acids. Written as DNA, the CDR3 is TGCACCACCTTCCCGGGATACACCGGGGAGCTGTTTTTT. Amino acids: CTTFPGYTGELFF.

In this sample, this clone is medium-sized. The rearrangement joins TRBV5-1 to TRBJ2-5; TRBD1 is a possible D gene (7 bases). The CDR3 is 15 residues long. V dropped 4 bases and J dropped 5 bases, with 18 bases sitting between them. Per the germline V gene, CDR1 is SGHRS and CDR2 is YFSETQ. The CDR3 DNA follows: TGCGCCAGCAGCGCCCGGCCAGGGGGGTGGGAGACCCAGTACTTC. Amino acids: CASSARPGGWETQYF.

The J gene is TRBJ2-5, the V gene TRBV7-6; 10 bases line up with TRBD2. J was trimmed by 1 base and V by 5 bases; bases with no gene match: 7. This CDR3 comprises 16 residues. The germline V gene encodes CDR1 SGHVS and CDR2 FNYEAQ. CDR3 nucleotides: TGTGCCAGCAGCCTTGTTCTAGCGGGAGCCCAAGAGACCCAGTACTTC. Its translation: CASSLVLAGAQETQYF.

This chain connects TRBV6-6 to TRBJ1-1; D gene ambiguous. The CDR3 has 14 amino acids. V lost 5 bases and J 0 bases, leaving 10 bases between the germline ends. In germline, CDR1 is MNHNY, CDR2 SVGAGI (reference sequence). The CDR3 protein is CASSHFTLNTEAFF. The DNA of the CDR3 is TGTGCCAGCAGTCACTTCACCTTGAACACTGAAGCTTTCTTT.

J is TRBJ1-4 and V is TRBV18; D unclear. Trimming left V 6 bases short and J 6 bases short, with 5 bases between. This CDR3 is built from 11 residues. Germline V lookup: CDR1 KGHSH, CDR2 LQKENI. CDR3 sequence: CASSTDEKLFF. The DNA of the CDR3 is TGTGCCAGCTCGACGGATGAAAAACTGTTTTTT.

The chain combines TRBV30 with TRBJ2-7; D perhaps matches TRBD2 (5 bases). With 4 bases removed from V and 4 bases from J, the gap between germline ends came to 17 bases. This CDR3 has 14 residues. CDR1 is GTSNPN and CDR2 is SVGIG in the germline V gene (reference sequence). The CDR3 loop is CAWTTQTSIYEQYF. In nucleotides, the CDR3 is TGTGCCTGGACCACGCAAACTAGTATATACGAGCAGTACTTC.

This chain's CDR3 is CASSIRSDSPLHF. The CDR3 nucleotides read TGTGCCAGTAGTATCCGATCCGATTCACCCCTCCACTTT. This sequence joins TRBV19 and TRBJ1-6; D uncertain. V lost 3 bases and J 8 bases, leaving 8 bases between the germline ends. The CDR3 has 13 amino acids. Germline CDR1 and CDR2: LNHDA and SQIVND (reference sequence).

This clone was recorded once. The rearrangement uses TRBV19 and TRBJ2-3, with D hard to call. The CDR3 contains 15 residues. Germline V gene data show CDR1 as LNHDA and CDR2 as SQIVND (reference sequence). Trimming removed 7 bases from V and 0 bases from J, with 14 bases in between. The CDR3 protein is CASTSGAVSTDTQYF. CDR3 coding DNA: TGTGCCAGTACCTCTGGCGCGGTCAGCACAGATACGCAGTATTTT. Complete variable domain (other parts from reference TRBV19 and TRBJ2-3): DGGITQSPKYLFRKEGQNVTLSCEQNLNHDAMYWYRQDPGQGLRLIYYSQIVNDFQKGDIAEGYSVSREKKESFPLTVTSAQKNPTAFYLCASTSGAVSTDTQYFGPGTRLTVL.

This clone was observed once. The V and J genes are TRBV4-2 and TRBJ2-7; D gene uncertain. V gave up 4 bases and J gave up 6 bases, with 10 bases separating them. This CDR3 has 12 amino acids. Germline assignment: CDR1 LGHNA and CDR2 YNFKEQ. In DNA form, the CDR3 reads TGTGCCAGCAGCCGAATCAGAGCCGAGCAGTACTTC. Protein sequence: CASSRIRAEQYF.

This sequence joins TRBV11-2 and TRBJ1-4, with D hard to call. In germline, CDR1 is SGHAT, CDR2 FQNNGV. V was trimmed by 2 bases and J by 3 bases, leaving 13 bases between them. The CDR3 consists of 16 residues. CDR3 DNA sequence: TGTGCCAGCAGCTTATCAAGGAGTGGACCTAATGAAAAACTGTTTTTT. It specifies CASSLSRSGPNEKLFF.